The 3 T cell receptor beta chains presented below share a single source sample, sequenced in a study of T cell responses to AZD1222 COVID-19 vaccine. Sequencing used immunoSEQ multiplex PCR; TCRdb keeps in-frame clones, though not all of them. The data show tens of thousands of clones, about 89% seen once. The specimen was peripheral blood, collected 28 days after the second AZD1222 dose. These receptors came from an adult who received the AZD1222 COVID-19 vaccine.

J is TRBJ2-3 and V is TRBV2, with a possible D match to TRBD2 (6 bases). The CDR3 runs to 14 residues. Trimming pared 7 bases from V and 1 base from J, leaving 12 bases between. Germline V gene lookup returns CDR1 SNHLY and CDR2 FYNNEI. The CDR3 is CASTGPGGTDTQYF. DNA of the CDR3: TGTGCCAGCACCGGACCGGGGGGCACAGATACGCAGTATTTT.

CDR3: CASSGAPNYGYTF. The CDR3 bases are TGTGCCAGCTCGGGGGCTCCTAACTATGGCTACACCTTC. V and J are TRBV18 and TRBJ1-2; weak D call: TRBD1 (6 bases). The CDR3 is made up of 13 amino acids. Germline V gene sequence: CDR1 KGHSH, CDR2 LQKENI. Trimming left V 6 bases short and J 0 bases short, with 8 bases between.

This clone was observed a handful of times. The gene calls are TRBV12-3 or TRBV12-4 and TRBJ2-7; no firm D call. Trimming took off 1 base at V and 6 bases at J, with 7 bases between the two ends. This CDR3 has 12 amino acids. The CDR3 DNA reads TGTGCCAGCAGTTTAGTAGGTTCCGAGCAGTACTTC. This codes for CASSLVGSEQYF.